This T cell receptor (beta chain) was recovered during a study of blood T cell repertoires in COVID-19. Whole-study context: Acute and convalescent COVID-19 specimens originated in the United States, Italy and Spain. The analysed material was cDNA or gDNA that came from T cells, B-cell-depleted T cells, or PBMCs.

Trimming shortened V by 1 base and J by 0 bases, and 14 bases separated the two germline ends. CDR1 and CDR2 from the germline V gene are MDHEN and SYDVKM. This CDR3 contains 17 residues. As originally analysed: The authors estimated nucleated cell counts from reference gene primer amplification. Data came from immunoSEQ multiplex PCR; TCRdb stores just in-frame clones and leaves some out. The V and J calls and clone size are taken from that table; D and trimming were inferred from the DNA. The sample yields 200,000 to 250,000 clones, around nine tenths seen once. This clonotype was sampled from a woman aged 45 to 65 with acute COVID-19. The sequencing input was PBMCs or T cells enriched from blood (not recorded which). The V and J genes are TRBV28 and TRBJ2-3, with D possibly TRBD1 on 5 matching bases. The CDR3 reads CASSLYQGSTSTDTQYF. The CDR3 region has the DNA TGTGCCAGCAGTTTATACCAGGGCTCCACGAGCACAGATACGCAGTATTTT.